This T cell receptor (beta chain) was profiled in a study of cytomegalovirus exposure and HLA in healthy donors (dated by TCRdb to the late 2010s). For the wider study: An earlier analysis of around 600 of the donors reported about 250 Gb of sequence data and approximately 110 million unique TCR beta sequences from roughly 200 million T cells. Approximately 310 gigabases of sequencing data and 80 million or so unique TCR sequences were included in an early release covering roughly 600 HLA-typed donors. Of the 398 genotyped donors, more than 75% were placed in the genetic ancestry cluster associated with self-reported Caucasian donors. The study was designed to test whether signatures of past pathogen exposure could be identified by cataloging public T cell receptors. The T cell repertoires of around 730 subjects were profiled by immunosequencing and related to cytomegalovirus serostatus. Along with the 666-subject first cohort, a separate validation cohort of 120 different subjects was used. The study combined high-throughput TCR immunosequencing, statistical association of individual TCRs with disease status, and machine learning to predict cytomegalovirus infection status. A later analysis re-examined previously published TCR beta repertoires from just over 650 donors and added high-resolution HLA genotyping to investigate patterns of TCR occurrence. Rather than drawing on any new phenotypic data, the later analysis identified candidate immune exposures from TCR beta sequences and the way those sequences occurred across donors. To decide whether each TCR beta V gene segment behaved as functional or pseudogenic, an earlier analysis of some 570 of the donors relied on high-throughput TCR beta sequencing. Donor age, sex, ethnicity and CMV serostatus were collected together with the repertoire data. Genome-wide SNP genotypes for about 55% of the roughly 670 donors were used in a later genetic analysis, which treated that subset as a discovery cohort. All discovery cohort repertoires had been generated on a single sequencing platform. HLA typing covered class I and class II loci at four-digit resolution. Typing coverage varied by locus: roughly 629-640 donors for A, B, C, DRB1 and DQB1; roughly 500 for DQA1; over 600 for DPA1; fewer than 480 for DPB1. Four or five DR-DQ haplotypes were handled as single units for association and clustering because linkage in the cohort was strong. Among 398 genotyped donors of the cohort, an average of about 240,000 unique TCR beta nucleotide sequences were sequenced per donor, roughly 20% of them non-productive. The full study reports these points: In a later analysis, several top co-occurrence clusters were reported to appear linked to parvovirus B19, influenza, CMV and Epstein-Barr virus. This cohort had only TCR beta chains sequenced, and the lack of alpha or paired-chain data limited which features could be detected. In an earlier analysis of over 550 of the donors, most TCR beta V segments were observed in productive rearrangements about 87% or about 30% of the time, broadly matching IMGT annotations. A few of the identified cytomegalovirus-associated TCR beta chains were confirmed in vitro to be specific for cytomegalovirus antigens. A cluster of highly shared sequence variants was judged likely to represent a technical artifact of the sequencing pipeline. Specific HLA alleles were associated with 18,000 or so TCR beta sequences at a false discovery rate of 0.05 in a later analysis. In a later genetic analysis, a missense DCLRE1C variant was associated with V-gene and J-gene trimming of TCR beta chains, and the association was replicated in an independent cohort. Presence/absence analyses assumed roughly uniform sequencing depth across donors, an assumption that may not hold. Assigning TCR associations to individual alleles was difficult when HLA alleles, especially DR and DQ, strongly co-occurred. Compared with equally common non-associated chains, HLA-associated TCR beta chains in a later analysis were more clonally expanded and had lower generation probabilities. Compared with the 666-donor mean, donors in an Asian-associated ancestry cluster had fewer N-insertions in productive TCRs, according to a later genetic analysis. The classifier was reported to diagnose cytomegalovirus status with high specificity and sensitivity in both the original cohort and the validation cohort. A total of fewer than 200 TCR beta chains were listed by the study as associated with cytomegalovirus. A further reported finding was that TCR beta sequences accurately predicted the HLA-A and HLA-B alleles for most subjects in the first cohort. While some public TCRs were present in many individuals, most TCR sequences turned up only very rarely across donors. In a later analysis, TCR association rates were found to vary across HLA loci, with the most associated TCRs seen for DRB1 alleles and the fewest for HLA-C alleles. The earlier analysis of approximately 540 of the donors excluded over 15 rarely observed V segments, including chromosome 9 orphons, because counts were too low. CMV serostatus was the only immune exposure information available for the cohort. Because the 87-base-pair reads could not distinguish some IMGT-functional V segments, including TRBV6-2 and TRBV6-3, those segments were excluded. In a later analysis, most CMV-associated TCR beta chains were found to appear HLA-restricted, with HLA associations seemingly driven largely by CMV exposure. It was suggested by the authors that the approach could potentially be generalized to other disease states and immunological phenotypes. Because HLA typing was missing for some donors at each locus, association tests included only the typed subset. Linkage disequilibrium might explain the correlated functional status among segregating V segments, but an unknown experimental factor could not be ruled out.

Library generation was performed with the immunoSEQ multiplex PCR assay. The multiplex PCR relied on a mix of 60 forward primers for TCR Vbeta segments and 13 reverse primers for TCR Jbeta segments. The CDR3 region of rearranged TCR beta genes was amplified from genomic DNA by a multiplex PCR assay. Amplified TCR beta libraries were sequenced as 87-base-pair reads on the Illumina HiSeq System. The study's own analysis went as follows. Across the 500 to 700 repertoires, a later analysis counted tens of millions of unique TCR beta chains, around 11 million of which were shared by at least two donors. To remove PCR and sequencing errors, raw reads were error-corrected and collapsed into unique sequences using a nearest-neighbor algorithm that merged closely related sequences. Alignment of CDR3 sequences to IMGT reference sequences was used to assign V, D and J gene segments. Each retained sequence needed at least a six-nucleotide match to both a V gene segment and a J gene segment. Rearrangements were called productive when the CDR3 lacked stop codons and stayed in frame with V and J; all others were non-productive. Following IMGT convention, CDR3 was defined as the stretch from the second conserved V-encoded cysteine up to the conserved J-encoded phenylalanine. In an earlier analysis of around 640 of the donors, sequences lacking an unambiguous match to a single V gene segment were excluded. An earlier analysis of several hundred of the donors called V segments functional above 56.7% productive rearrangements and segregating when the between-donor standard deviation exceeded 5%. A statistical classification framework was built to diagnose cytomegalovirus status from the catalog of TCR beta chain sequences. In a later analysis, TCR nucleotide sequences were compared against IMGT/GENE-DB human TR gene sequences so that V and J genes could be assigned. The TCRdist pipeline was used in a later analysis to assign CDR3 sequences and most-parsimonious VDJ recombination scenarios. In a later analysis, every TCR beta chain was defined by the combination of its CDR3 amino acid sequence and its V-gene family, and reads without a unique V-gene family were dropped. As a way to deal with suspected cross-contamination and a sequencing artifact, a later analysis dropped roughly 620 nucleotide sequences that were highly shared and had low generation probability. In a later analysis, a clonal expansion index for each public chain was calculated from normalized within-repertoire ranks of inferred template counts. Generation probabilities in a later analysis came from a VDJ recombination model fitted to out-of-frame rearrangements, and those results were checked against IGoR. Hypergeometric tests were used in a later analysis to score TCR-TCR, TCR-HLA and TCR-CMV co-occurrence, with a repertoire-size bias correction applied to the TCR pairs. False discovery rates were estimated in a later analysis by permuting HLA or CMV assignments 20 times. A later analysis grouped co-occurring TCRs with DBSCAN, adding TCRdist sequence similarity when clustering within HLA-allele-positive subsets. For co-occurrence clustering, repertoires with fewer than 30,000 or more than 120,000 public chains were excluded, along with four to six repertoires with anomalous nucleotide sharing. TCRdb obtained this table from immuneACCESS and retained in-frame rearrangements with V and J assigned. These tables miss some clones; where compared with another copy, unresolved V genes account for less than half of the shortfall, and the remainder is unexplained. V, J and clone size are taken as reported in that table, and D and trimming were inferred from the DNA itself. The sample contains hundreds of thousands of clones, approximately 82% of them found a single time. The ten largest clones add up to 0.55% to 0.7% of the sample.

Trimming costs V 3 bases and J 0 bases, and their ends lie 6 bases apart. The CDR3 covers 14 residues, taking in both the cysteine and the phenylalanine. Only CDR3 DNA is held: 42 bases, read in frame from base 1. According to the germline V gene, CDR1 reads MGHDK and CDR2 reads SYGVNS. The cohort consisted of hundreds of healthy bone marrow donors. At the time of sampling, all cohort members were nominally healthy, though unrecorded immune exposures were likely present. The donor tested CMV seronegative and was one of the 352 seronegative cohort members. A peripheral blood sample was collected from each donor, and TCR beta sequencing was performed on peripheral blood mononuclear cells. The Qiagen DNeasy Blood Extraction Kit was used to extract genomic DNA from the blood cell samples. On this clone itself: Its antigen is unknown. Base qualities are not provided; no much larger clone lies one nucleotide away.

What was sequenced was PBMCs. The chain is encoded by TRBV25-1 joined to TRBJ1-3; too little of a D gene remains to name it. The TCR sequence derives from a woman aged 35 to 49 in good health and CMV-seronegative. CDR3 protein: CASSDSSSGNTIYF. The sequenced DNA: TGTGCCAGCAGTGACAGTTCCTCTGGAAACACCATATATTTT.